These 7 T cell receptor beta chains were all obtained from the same sample, sequenced in a study of CD8+ T cells in alopecia areata. cDNA reverse transcribed from extracted RNA served as the sequencing template. Generated by immunoSEQ multiplex PCR, the TCRdb table keeps only in-frame clones and is missing some. The profile shows about 94,000 clones, 70% to 80% of them singletons. Sample treatment: oral pan-JAK inhibitor, 5-10 mg twice daily. Sample: CD8+ T cells sorted from blood, taken at roughly week 45, from a patient treated with tofacitinib. These TCRs come from a human donor with alopecia areata.

The chain recombines TRBV13 with TRBJ2-7; D gene uncertain. Germline CDR1 PRHDT, CDR2 FYEKMQ (reference sequence). Trimming took 5 bases from V and 2 from J, leaving 13 bases between them. This CDR3 region has 14 residues. This CDR3 reads CASSPPSSAYEQYF. DNA of the CDR3: TGTGCCAGCAGCCCCCCCTCATCGGCCTACGAGCAGTACTTC.

The chain is built from TRBV7-9 and TRBJ2-3; a possible D gene is TRBD2 (5 bases). The germline V and J ends were trimmed by 1 base and 1 base, with 18 bases remaining between them. Germline values: CDR1 SEHNR, CDR2 FQNEAQ (reference sequence). The CDR3 runs 18 residues. The CDR3 reads CASSLESSGEFRTDTQYF. The DNA of the CDR3 is TGTGCCAGCAGCTTAGAGTCGAGCGGAGAGTTCCGCACAGATACGCAGTATTTT.

The chain has TRBV5-6 and TRBJ2-3; 8 bases agree with TRBD1. The length of the CDR3 is 14 residues. The V gene end was trimmed by 4 bases and the J gene end by 9 bases; junction bases not matched to a gene: 10. The V gene's germline CDR1 is SGHDT and CDR2 YYEEEE. This chain's CDR3 is CASSAEGRQGTQYF. CDR3 DNA sequence: TGTGCCAGCAGCGCGGAGGGGCGACAGGGGACGCAGTATTTT.

The chain has TRBV15 and TRBJ1-2; no clear D gene. This CDR3 is built from 16 residues. Germline-derived CDR1 and CDR2 are LNHNV and YYDKDF (reference sequence). V lost 1 base and J 4 bases, leaving 16 bases between the germline ends. Here the CDR3 reads CATSRVPGREGYGYTF. CDR3 nucleotides: TGTGCCACCAGCAGAGTGCCAGGAAGGGAAGGCTATGGCTACACCTTC.

The V gene is TRBV4-1, the J gene TRBJ2-3; D tentatively fits TRBD1 or TRBD2 (5 bases each). The CDR3 has 14 amino acids. The V end lost 3 bases, the J end lost 0 bases, and 7 bases lay between the germline ends. CDR1 is MGHRA, CDR2 YSYEKL, per germline. The CDR3: CASSQRDSTDTQYF. The CDR3 nucleotides are TGCGCCAGCAGCCAGAGGGACAGCACAGATACGCAGTATTTT.

The chain carries TRBV4-2 and TRBJ2-6; TRBD1 is a possible D gene (6 bases). This CDR3 contains 17 residues. Looked up from germline, CDR1 is LGHNA and CDR2 is YNFKEQ. V lost 4 bases and J lost 0, with 13 bases in between. CDR3 loop: CASSPNDRSSGANVLTF. CDR3 nucleotides: TGTGCCAGCAGCCCTAATGACAGGAGCTCTGGGGCCAACGTCCTGACTTTC.

The rearrangement joins TRBV29-1 to TRBJ1-2; D unresolved. Trimming shortened V by 3 bases and J by 5 bases, and 13 bases separated the two germline ends. Looked up from germline, CDR1 is SQVTM and CDR2 is ANQGSEA. CDR3 length: 13 amino acids. The CDR3 DNA is TGCAGCGTTGATAACGTAGAAACTTATGGCTACACCTTC. It encodes CSVDNVETYGYTF.